A single sample is the source of the 14 T cell receptor beta chains below, sequenced in a study of CD8 T cells in Susac syndrome. RNA totalling roughly 0.45 to 1 ug underwent reverse transcription with random hexamers. Via MiXCR, TCRdb re-called the immunoSEQ multiplex PCR reads, giving one row per CDR3 protein. This repertoire shows over 100,000 distinct CDR3 sequences, 80% to 95% found once; its top ten account for 0.13% to 0.15%. Sequencing was done on a sample of CD4+ T cells from PBMCs. All receptors derive from a human donor in good health.

The rearrangement joins TRBV7-9 to TRBJ2-1; D may correspond to TRBD1 or TRBD2 (6 bases each). There are 15 residues in the CDR3. The V end lost 1 base, the J end lost 6 bases, and 13 bases lay between the germline ends. CDR1 SEHNR and CDR2 FQNEAQ come from the germline V gene (reference sequence). The CDR3 coding sequence is TGTGCCAGCAGCTTAGAGGGGGGCCGCGTCAATGAGCAGTTCTTC. Protein sequence: CASSLEGGRVNEQFF.

The chain is built from TRBV12-3 or TRBV12-4 and TRBJ2-1; no clear D gene. V was shortened by 7 bases and J by 8 bases, with 12 bases between the two germline ends. The CDR3 has 12 residues. The CDR3 is CASKAESYEQFF. CDR3 bases: TGTGCCAGCAAGGCTGAGAGCTATGAGCAGTTCTTC.

The rearrangement joins TRBV6-2 or TRBV6-3 to TRBJ2-1; D gene ambiguous. The CDR3 extends over 12 amino acids. The V gene's germline CDR1 is MNHEY and CDR2 SVGEGT. Trimming removed 6 bases at V and 4 bases at J, with 7 bases between. CDR3 amino acids: CASSLVYNEQFF. CDR3 in DNA: TGTGCCAGCAGCCTAGTATACAATGAGCAGTTCTTC.

The V call is TRBV3-1, the J call TRBJ2-1; 9 bases align to TRBD2. This CDR3 has 16 residues. V trimming: 0 bases; J trimming: 9 bases; junction bases outside the gene matches: 9. Germline V lookup: CDR1 LGHDT, CDR2 YNNKEL (reference sequence). The CDR3 sequence is CASSQDRVAGVGEQFF. The CDR3 DNA is TGTGCCAGCAGCCAAGATAGGGTAGCGGGGGTCGGTGAGCAGTTCTTC.

The V call is TRBV12-5, the J call TRBJ2-5, with a tentative D call TRBD1 (6 bases). The CDR3 length is 19 residues. The germline V and J ends were trimmed by 1 base and 5 bases, with 26 bases remaining between them. Germline CDR1 is LGHNT and CDR2 is FRNRAP. In DNA form, the CDR3 reads TGTGCTAGTGGTTTGGCCCCGAGAGGACAGAAAGGATGGATCGAGACCCAGTACTTC. Its protein is CASGLAPRGQKGWIETQYF.

The rearrangement uses TRBV6-2 or TRBV6-3 and TRBJ2-7; 7 positions match TRBD1. Germline CDR1 and CDR2: MNHEY and SVGEGT. J was trimmed by 0 bases and V by 2 bases; bases with no gene match: 10. This CDR3 comprises 17 residues. CDR3 DNA: TGTGCCAGCAGTTACCTGGGGCGAGGGGGCTTCTCCTACGAGCAGTACTTC. It codes for CASSYLGRGGFSYEQYF.

The V call is TRBV5-6, the J call TRBJ1-1; D possibly corresponds to TRBD1 (5 bases). In germline, CDR1 is SGHDT, CDR2 YYEEEE. V lost 5 bases and J 2 bases, leaving 16 bases between the germline ends. This CDR3 comprises 15 residues. The CDR3 protein is CASRIRVLGNTEAFF. CDR3 bases: TGTGCCAGCAGGATCAGGGTATTAGGTAACACTGAAGCTTTCTTT.

V is TRBV12-3 or TRBV12-4 and J is TRBJ2-5, with TRBD2 matching 13 bases. CDR3 length equals 15 residues. V shed 8 bases, J shed 4 bases, and the junction held 7 bases outside the gene matches. In DNA form, the CDR3 reads TGTGCCAGCGTCGGGGGACTAGCGGGATTAGAGACCCAGTACTTC. It is translated as CASVGGLAGLETQYF.

This clonotype was observed once. The rearrangement links TRBV28 to TRBJ2-3; the match to TRBD2 covers 11 bases. The CDR3 runs to 17 residues. V was pared by 8 bases and J by 0 bases, with 10 bases of the junction left unmatched. Germline assignment: CDR1 MDHEN and CDR2 SYDVKM. The CDR3 DNA follows: TGTGCCAGCCAACTAGCGGGAGACTTACCTAGCACAGATACGCAGTATTTT. Protein: CASQLAGDLPSTDTQYF.

J is TRBJ2-7 and V is TRBV20-1; TRBD1 might be the D (5 bases). CDR3 length: 15 residues. Trimming left V 3 bases short and J 7 bases short, with 22 bases between. CDR1 is DFQATT, CDR2 SNEGSKA, per germline (reference sequence). In DNA form, the CDR3 reads TGCAGTGCTAGTTCTCCGAGGCAGGGAAGCTATGAGCAGTACTTC. This encodes CSASSPRQGSYEQYF.

The chain employs TRBV6-2 or TRBV6-3 and TRBJ1-2; D is undetermined. The CDR3 runs 13 residues. V was cut by 2 bases and J by 10 bases, with 14 bases left in between. Per the germline V gene, CDR1 is MNHEY and CDR2 is SVGEGT. The CDR3 DNA sequence: TGTGCCAGCAGTTACGGCTCGAGGTTGGACTACACCTTC. This codes for CASSYGSRLDYTF.

The V gene is TRBV12-3 or TRBV12-4, the J gene TRBJ1-2; 7 nucleotides align to TRBD1. The V gene end was trimmed by 5 bases and the J gene end by 0 bases; junction bases not matched to a gene: 12. The CDR3 consists of 17 residues. As DNA, the CDR3 is TGTGCCAGCAGTCTAGATTGGGACAGAATCCCTAACTATGGCTACACCTTC. Translation gives CASSLDWDRIPNYGYTF.

This rearrangement joins TRBV6-2 or TRBV6-3 to TRBJ1-6; D uncertain. The CDR3 totals 15 residues. Germline CDR1 is MNHEY and CDR2 is SVGEGT. V lost 3 bases and J lost 7, with 13 bases in between. The CDR3 DNA reads as TGTGCCAGCAGTTATGATAACGGAGCCAATTCACCCCTCCACTTT. Its translation: CASSYDNGANSPLHF.

The J gene is TRBJ1-5, the V gene TRBV6-5; D ambiguous. CDR3 length: 15 amino acids. The germline gives CDR1 MNHEY, CDR2 SVGAGI. V lost 6 bases and J lost 0, with 12 bases in between. The CDR3 sequence: CASRVGGASNQPQHF. The DNA for the CDR3 is TGTGCCAGCAGAGTGGGCGGCGCTAGCAATCAGCCCCAGCATTTT.